This T cell receptor (beta chain) stems from a study of blood T cell repertoires in COVID-19 (dated by TCRdb to the early 2020s). Regarding the study in general: The collaborator samples originated in the United States, Italy and Spain and spanned the acute and convalescent phases of COVID-19. The samples were drawn from the first 160 participants of the ongoing ImmuneRACE study and from 1,254 subjects provided by 6 global collaborators. The repertoires were released in a freely available public database meant as a resource for research on the immune response to SARS-CoV-2. HLA class I and class II types, where available, came from metadata supplied by the sample provider rather than from assay-based typing. Subjects who had been exposed to COVID-19, were actively infected with it, or had recovered from it provided the deeply sampled blood TCRbeta repertoires that made up the dataset. The material from the prospective study consisted of cDNA or gDNA derived from T cells, B-cell-depleted T cells, or PBMCs. A de-identified subject ID, COVID-19 status, age in years and sex were almost always included in the sample metadata.

Overall results and qualifications from the work: The quantity of clinical and demographic metadata differed by source and by participant and was supplied without curation.

Comment on this clone: This clone's antigen is unknown. It has no much larger one-base neighbor in the sample; base qualities were not kept.

Measured from the cysteine to the phenylalanine, the CDR3 is 14 residues long. Just CDR3 DNA is preserved here, 42 bases in frame from base 1. V was cut back by 0 bases and J by 0 bases, leaving a gap of 6 bases between them. Taken from the germline V gene, the CDR1 and CDR2 loops are MNHEY and SVGEGT. Collaborating institutions collected whole blood in K2EDTA tubes following their own protocols. Collaborator samples were shipped for TCRbeta analysis as frozen whole blood, isolated PBMCs, or DNA extracted from either sample type. TCRbeta CDR3 regions were amplified from genomic DNA by means of the immunoSEQ Assay, a bias-controlled multiplex PCR. The authors' pipeline ran thus. The number of nucleated cells in each sample was estimated from the amplification of reference gene primers within the assay. To quantify the absolute abundance of each unique TCRbeta CDR3 rearrangement, sequence reads were collapsed and filtered. Productive Simpson clonality was computed per sample as the square root of Simpson's diversity index over productive rearrangements. What TCRdb holds here is the immuneACCESS table cut down to in-frame rearrangements. Part of the clones is not present; checked against another copy, under half of the missing clones reflect an unresolved V gene, and the others are unexplained. The V and J calls and clone size were taken over from that table, and D and trimming were inferred from the DNA. This sample holds 200,000 to 300,000 clones; about 80% were observed only once. Under 2% of the sample lies in the top ten.

The source is a woman at least 80 years old with acute or convalescent COVID-19. The sample taken for sequencing was peripheral blood. The sequence links TRBV6-2 or TRBV6-3 to TRBJ2-7; the D gene remains uncertain. The DNA is as follows: TGTGCCAGCAGTTACTCGGTCGGCTCCTACGAGCAGTACTTC. It translates to CASSYSVGSYEQYF.